This T cell receptor (beta chain) originates from a study of blood T cell repertoires in COVID-19. Study background: Acute-phase and convalescent COVID-19 samples originated in the United States, Italy and Spain. PBMCs, B-cell-depleted T cells, or T cells provided the cDNA or gDNA that made up the material.

Source study methods: Using reference gene primer amplification, nucleated cell counts were estimated. Here immunoSEQ multiplex PCR was the method, and the copy in TCRdb shows in-frame clones only, minus some. Clone size and the V and J calls come from that table; the DNA yielded D and trimming. The data hold fewer than 250,000 clones, with around four fifths observed a single time. Deletions cut 7 bases from V and 8 bases from J, with 21 bases between. This CDR3 contains 15 residues. Germline loops: CDR1 MDHEN, CDR2 SYDVKM. The chain carries TRBV28 and TRBJ1-3; D gene unclear. This clonotype was obtained from a woman aged 55-69 years with active or convalescent COVID-19. Sequenced input: peripheral blood. The CDR3 sequence: CASIAAGNAGDTIYF. CDR3 DNA sequence: TGTGCCAGCATCGCCGCCGGGAACGCCGGGGACACCATATATTTT.